These T cell receptor beta chains were read from a single sample in a study of shared clonotypes between healthy human individuals. Data came from immunoSEQ multiplex PCR; TCRdb stores just in-frame clones and leaves some out. The data contain 230,000 or so clones, just over 65% of them singletons. The specimen sequenced was memory CD4+ T cells sorted from blood. All receptors come from a man between 25 and 39 years old in good health. Each CDR3 is given with its conserved first and last residue. Fields, in order: V gene, CDR3 length, clone size, D gene, J gene, CDR3 protein, CDR3 DNA. D genes are given only for firm matches. Clone size is shown for a subset of rows, as once, few, many or a class of expanded clone.

TRBV5-1	14	.	.	TRBJ1-2	CASSLEQTTDGYTF	TGCGCCAGCAGCTTGGAGCAAACAACAGATGGCTACACCTTC
TRBV27	13	.	.	TRBJ2-2	CASRGRGRGELFF	TGTGCCAGCAGAGGAAGGGGGAGAGGGGAGCTGTTTTTT
TRBV4-1	14	.	.	TRBJ2-3	CASSQAETTDTQYF	TGCGCCAGCAGCCAGGCAGAAACAACAGATACGCAGTATTTT
TRBV11-2	17	.	TRBD2	TRBJ2-1	CASSLGLAGVFKNEQFF	TGTGCCAGCAGCTTGGGACTAGCGGGAGTATTTAAGAATGAGCAGTTCTTC
TRBV11-2	14	.	.	TRBJ2-5	CASSLAGVPASQYF	TGTGCCAGCAGCTTAGCAGGGGTACCGGCCTCCCAGTACTTC
TRBV9	15	once	TRBD2	TRBJ2-5	CASSEGWGSGRIQYF	TGTGCCAGCAGCGAAGGCTGGGGTAGCGGGAGGATACAGTACTTC
TRBV5-1	14	.	TRBD1	TRBJ2-1	CASSSDRGEGEQFF	TGCGCCAGCAGCTCGGACAGGGGTGAAGGTGAGCAGTTCTTC
TRBV18	16	.	TRBD2	TRBJ2-1	CASSPSAGAGRNEQFF	TGTGCCAGCTCACCCTCTGCGGGAGCCGGGAGGAATGAGCAGTTCTTC
TRBV15	18	.	TRBD2	TRBJ2-5	CATSRDRASGSIQETQYF	TGTGCCACCAGCAGAGATCGAGCTAGCGGGAGTATCCAAGAGACCCAGTACTTC
TRBV28	16	few	.	TRBJ1-2	CASSLSLLTGGYGYTF	TGTGCCAGCAGTTTATCTTTGCTTACAGGTGGCTATGGCTACACCTTC
TRBV7-2	15	.	TRBD2	TRBJ2-4	CASSLVAGGHNIQYF	TGTGCCAGCAGCTTAGTAGCGGGAGGGCATAACATTCAGTACTTC
TRBV15	13	once	.	TRBJ2-5	CATSTAAQETQYF	TGTGCCACCAGCACAGCGGCTCAAGAGACCCAGTACTTC
TRBV29-1	11	.	.	TRBJ2-3	CSVPRADTQYF	TGCAGCGTACCTAGGGCGGATACGCAGTATTTT
TRBV14	18	.	.	TRBJ2-3	CASSPGPQAGGIADTQYF	TGTGCCAGCAGCCCCGGCCCCCAGGCTGGGGGGATCGCAGATACGCAGTATTTT
TRBV6-1	14	.	.	TRBJ2-7	CASSVQASSYEQYF	TGTGCCAGCAGTGTACAGGCGAGCTCCTACGAGCAGTACTTC
TRBV14	18	.	TRBD1	TRBJ2-1	CASSQERGRSFSYNEQFF	TGTGCCAGCAGCCAAGAGAGGGGGCGATCCTTCTCCTACAATGAGCAGTTCTTC
TRBV2	16	few	TRBD2	TRBJ2-3	CASQEMVAGAQDTQYF	TGTGCCAGCCAAGAGATGGTAGCGGGAGCGCAGGATACGCAGTATTTT
TRBV4-2	15	.	.	TRBJ2-7	CASSQGPSADYEQYF	TGTGCCAGCAGCCAAGGGCCTAGCGCCGACTACGAGCAGTACTTC
TRBV7-8	16	.	TRBD1	TRBJ2-7	CASSFTGTGGKLGLYF	TGTGCCAGCAGCTTTACCGGGACAGGGGGAAAATTGGGGTTGTACTTC
TRBV6-4	14	.	.	TRBJ2-7	CASSGLGNSYEQYF	TGTGCCAGCAGTGGTTTGGGGAACTCCTACGAGCAGTACTTC
TRBV18	16	.	.	TRBJ2-3	CASSPPGAPSTDTQYF	TGTGCCAGCTCACCTCCCGGGGCCCCTAGCACAGATACGCAGTATTTT
TRBV10-1	13	once	.	TRBJ2-1	CASSGEGNNEQFF	TGCGCCAGCAGTGGAGAAGGGAACAATGAGCAGTTCTTC
TRBV10-2	14	once	.	TRBJ2-1	CASSESPKRDEQFF	TGCGCCAGCAGTGAGTCGCCCAAACGAGATGAGCAGTTCTTC
TRBV27	14	few	TRBD1	TRBJ2-3	CASSRQGGTDTQYF	TGTGCCAGCAGTCGACAGGGAGGCACAGATACGCAGTATTTT
TRBV30	10	.	.	TRBJ1-3	CACGTNTIYF	TGTGCCTGCGGTACTAACACCATATATTTT
TRBV6-5	13	.	.	TRBJ2-6	CASTPTGANVLTF	TGTGCCAGCACCCCCACTGGGGCCAACGTCCTGACTTTC
TRBV10-3	14	.	.	TRBJ2-2	CAISESRGTGELFF	TGTGCCATCAGTGAGTCGCGGGGAACCGGGGAGCTGTTTTTT
TRBV2	11	.	.	TRBJ2-3	CASSGRDTQYF	TGTGCCAGCTCGGGGAGAGATACGCAGTATTTT
TRBV29-1	14	few	.	TRBJ2-3	CSVARGWDTDTQYF	TGCAGCGTCGCCCGGGGGTGGGACACAGATACGCAGTATTTT
TRBV14	14	.	.	TRBJ2-3	CASSSVRQTDTQYF	TGTGCCAGCAGCTCAGTAAGGCAAACAGATACGCAGTATTTT
TRBV30	13	few	TRBD2	TRBJ2-5	CAWSREGRETQYF	TGTGCCTGGAGCCGGGAGGGCCGAGAGACCCAGTACTTC
TRBV28	15	many	TRBD1	TRBJ2-7	CASLKDRDRPYEQYF	TGTGCCAGCTTAAAAGACCGGGACAGACCCTACGAGCAGTACTTC
TRBV2	15	.	.	TRBJ2-5	CASCPGFKAPETQYF	TGTGCCAGCTGTCCGGGATTTAAGGCGCCAGAGACCCAGTACTTC
TRBV12-5	14	.	.	TRBJ1-2	CASGLSSAHYGYTF	TGTGCTAGTGGTTTGAGTTCAGCGCACTATGGCTACACCTTC
TRBV9	14	few	.	TRBJ1-4	CASSRSGGSEKLFF	TGTGCCAGCAGCCGCTCCGGGGGGAGTGAAAAACTGTTTTTT
TRBV30	11	.	TRBD2	TRBJ2-1	CAHTSGPSRFF	TGTGCCCACACTAGCGGGCCCTCAAGGTTCTTC
TRBV18	17	.	.	TRBJ2-7	CASSPLGGVQSSYEQYF	TGTGCCAGCTCACCATTAGGCGGGGTACAAAGCTCCTACGAGCAGTACTTC
TRBV7-6	14	.	.	TRBJ2-1	CASSGGGSYNEQFF	TGTGCCAGCAGCGGCGGCGGGTCCTACAATGAGCAGTTCTTC
TRBV7-2	14	.	.	TRBJ2-2	CASSFDPGFGELFF	TGTGCCAGCAGCTTTGACCCGGGTTTCGGGGAGCTGTTTTTT
TRBV18	14	.	.	TRBJ1-2	CASSPRAGAYGYTF	TGTGCCAGCTCACCACGGGCAGGGGCCTATGGCTACACCTTC
TRBV27	12	.	.	TRBJ2-6	CASSSGANVLTF	TGTGCCAGCAGTTCCGGGGCCAACGTCCTGACTTTC
TRBV19	12	.	.	TRBJ1-2	CASRAHNYGYTF	TGTGCCAGTAGGGCCCATAACTATGGCTACACCTTC
TRBV5-1	14	once	.	TRBJ2-7	CASSLEGSSYEQYF	TGCGCCAGCAGCTTGGAGGGATCAAGCTACGAGCAGTACTTC
TRBV5-1	15	.	.	TRBJ2-1	CASSLDSGSYNEQFF	TGCGCCAGCAGCCTCGACTCCGGCTCCTACAATGAGCAGTTCTTC
TRBV7-6	11	few	.	TRBJ2-1	CASTVGPVSFF	TGTGCCAGCACCGTGGGCCCCGTGTCTTTCTTC
TRBV27	16	.	TRBD1	TRBJ2-1	CASAFSGQGAYNEQFF	TGTGCCAGCGCCTTCTCCGGACAGGGGGCTTACAATGAGCAGTTCTTC
TRBV5-1	14	.	.	TRBJ2-5	CASSLDGQWETQYF	TGCGCCAGCAGCTTGGATGGCCAGTGGGAGACCCAGTACTTC
TRBV6-1	16	few	.	TRBJ2-6	CASSEGVNSGANVLTF	TGTGCCAGCAGTGAAGGGGTAAACTCTGGGGCCAACGTCCTGACTTTC
TRBV27	15	few	.	TRBJ1-2	CASRALSPGNYGYTF	TGTGCCAGCAGGGCTCTGTCGCCGGGGAACTATGGCTACACCTTC
TRBV14	14	once	.	TRBJ2-2	CASSQNRNTGELFF	TGTGCCAGCAGCCAAAACAGAAACACCGGGGAGCTGTTTTTT
TRBV2	14	.	TRBD2	TRBJ2-1	CAGGLAGGYSEQFF	TGTGCCGGAGGACTAGCGGGAGGGTATAGTGAGCAGTTCTTC
TRBV19	13	many	.	TRBJ1-1	CASSSGMATEAFF	TGTGCCAGTAGTAGCGGCATGGCCACTGAAGCTTTCTTT
TRBV19	13	.	.	TRBJ2-7	CASSQPRAGEQYF	TGTGCCAGTAGCCAACCCCGGGCAGGCGAGCAGTACTTC
TRBV7-2	15	.	TRBD2	TRBJ2-2	CASSPDSGSTRELFF	TGTGCCAGCAGTCCAGATAGCGGGAGTACCCGGGAGCTGTTTTTT
TRBV2	14	.	.	TRBJ1-1	CASSGRGSDTEAFF	TGTGCCAGCAGCGGACGGGGGTCCGACACTGAAGCTTTCTTT